A selection of T cell receptor beta chains follows, all from one sample in a study of monozygotic twins with inflammatory bowel disease. TCRdb reprocessed the 5' RACE reads, keeping one entry per CDR3 protein, no DNA. The specimen's table records about 160,000 distinct CDR3 sequences. Sequences were obtained from blood. The receptors derive from a human donor with ulcerative colitis or Crohn's disease, or a healthy co-twin of an affected twin (not recorded which). Both conserved end residues are part of each CDR3.

TRBJ2-7 TRBV9 CANSVEGGPYEQYF
TRBJ1-1 TRBV20-1 CSASVVLSTEAFF
TRBJ1-2 TRBV18 CASSPGTDLTLYGYTF
TRBJ1-5 TRBV20-1 CSATDRAYSNQPQHF
TRBJ2-5 TRBV20-1 CSARDTLEGGPEETQYF
TRBJ2-5 TRBV4-1 CASSLNRGLGQETQYF
TRBJ2-5 TRBV9 CASSETSRETQYF
TRBJ2-6 TRBV5-1 CASSFWGSGANVLTF
TRBJ1-2 TRBV28 CASSFPEGSRYGYTF
TRBJ2-1 TRBV19 CASKLGVDNNEQFF
TRBJ2-7 TRBV5-1 CASSLQGTSSYEQYF
TRBJ2-1 TRBV6-1 CASSDYPANEQFF
TRBJ2-5 TRBV2 CASSVGAGETQYF
TRBJ2-5 TRBV6-2/TRBV6-3 CASSDTLPDGPQETQYF
TRBJ2-2 TRBV5-1 CASSLRLAGENTGELFF
TRBJ2-7 TRBV5-1 CASRVYLDRAYEQYF
TRBJ1-2 TRBV5-1 CASSLSPSIQGNGYTF
TRBJ2-1 TRBV20-1 CSAPISLGVPYNEQFF
TRBJ1-2 TRBV12-3/TRBV12-4 CASSLRDRSYGYTF
TRBJ2-5 TRBV20-1 CSARLGGETQYF
TRBJ2-3 TRBV18 CASSPDRLSTDTQYF
TRBJ2-1 TRBV10-3 CAISSGGGGVLEQFF
TRBJ1-1 TRBV11-1 CASSFLRHPLPNTEAFF
TRBJ2-5 TRBV11-2 CASSLSLGETQYF
TRBJ2-2 TRBV11-1 CASSPVVAEDQNTGELFF
TRBJ1-2 TRBV6-1 CASRIAPTQGMDGYTF